This TCR beta chain comes out of a study of T cell responses to AZD1222 COVID-19 vaccine. Trimming stripped 5 bases from V and 1 base from J, with 11 bases between. Germline V gives CDR1 LNHDA, CDR2 SQIVND (reference sequence). The CDR3 extends over 14 amino acids. Worth noting for this clone: This specimen includes other DNA sequences encoding the same CDR3.

Produced via immunoSEQ multiplex PCR; TCRdb's table is partial and in-frame only. The sample has some 150,000 clones; around 93% are singletons. The source of this sequence is an adult in good health. The J gene is TRBJ1-1, the V gene TRBV19, with a possible D match to TRBD1 (5 bases). Sequencing used peripheral blood, obtained on day 0 of AZD1222 vaccination. CDR3 region: CASSSLGGNTEAFF. CDR3 sequence (DNA): TGTGCCAGTAGTTCCCTGGGGGGGAACACTGAAGCTTTCTTT.